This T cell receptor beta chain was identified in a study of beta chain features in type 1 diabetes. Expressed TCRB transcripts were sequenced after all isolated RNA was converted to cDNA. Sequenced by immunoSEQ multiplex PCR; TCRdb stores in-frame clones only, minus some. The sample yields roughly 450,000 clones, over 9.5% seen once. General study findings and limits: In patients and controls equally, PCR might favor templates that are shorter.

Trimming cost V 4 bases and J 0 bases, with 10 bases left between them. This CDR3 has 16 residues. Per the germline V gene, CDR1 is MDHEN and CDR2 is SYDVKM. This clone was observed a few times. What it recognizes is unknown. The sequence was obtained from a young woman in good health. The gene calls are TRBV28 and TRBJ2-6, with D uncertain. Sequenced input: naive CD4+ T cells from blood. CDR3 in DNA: TGTGCCAGCAGTTCCCGTCGACACTCTGGGGCCAACGTCCTGACTTTC. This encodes CASSSRRHSGANVLTF.